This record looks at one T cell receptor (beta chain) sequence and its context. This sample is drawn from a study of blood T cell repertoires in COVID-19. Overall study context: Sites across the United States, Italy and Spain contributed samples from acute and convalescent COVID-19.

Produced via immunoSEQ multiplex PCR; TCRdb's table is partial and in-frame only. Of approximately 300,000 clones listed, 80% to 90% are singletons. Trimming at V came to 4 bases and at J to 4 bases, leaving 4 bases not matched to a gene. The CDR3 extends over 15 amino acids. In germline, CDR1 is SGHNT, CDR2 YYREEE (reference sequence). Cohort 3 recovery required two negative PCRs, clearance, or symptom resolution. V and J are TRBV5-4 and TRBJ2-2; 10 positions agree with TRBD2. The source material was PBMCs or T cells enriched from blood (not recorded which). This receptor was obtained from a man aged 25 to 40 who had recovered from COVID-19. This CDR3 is CASSPLAGATGELFF. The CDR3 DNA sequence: TGTGCCAGCAGCCCGCTAGCGGGGGCCACCGGGGAGCTGTTTTTT.